This TCR beta chain was sequenced for a study of OX40 agonist ivuxolimab in advanced cancers. Researchers took blood at baseline, on cycle 4 day 1, and on cycle 7 day 1. V gave up 0 bases and J gave up 0 bases, with 9 bases separating them. The CDR3 consists of 15 residues. The germline V gene encodes CDR1 SGHRS and CDR2 YFSETQ. Overall study findings and caveats: Researchers report that CD8+ T cells had, on average, more expanded clones than CD4+. Clonal expansion from baseline to week 6 occurred in both CD4+ and CD8+ T cells.

The method was immunoSEQ multiplex PCR; TCRdb's version includes in-frame clones alone and lacks a portion of them. The data show about 73,000 clones, 90% seen once. Worth noting for this clone: Its antigen is not identified.

This TCR was sampled from an adult with an advanced solid tumor such as melanoma, head and neck, liver or kidney cancer. The sequencing here drew on CD4+ or CD8+ T cells sorted from blood, taken in a trial of the OX40 agonist ivuxolimab. V and J are TRBV5-1 and TRBJ1-2; no definite D call. The CDR3 region has the DNA TGCGCCAGCAGCTTGGCGGTCAGCACTAACTATGGCTACACCTTC. This gives the protein CASSLAVSTNYGYTF.